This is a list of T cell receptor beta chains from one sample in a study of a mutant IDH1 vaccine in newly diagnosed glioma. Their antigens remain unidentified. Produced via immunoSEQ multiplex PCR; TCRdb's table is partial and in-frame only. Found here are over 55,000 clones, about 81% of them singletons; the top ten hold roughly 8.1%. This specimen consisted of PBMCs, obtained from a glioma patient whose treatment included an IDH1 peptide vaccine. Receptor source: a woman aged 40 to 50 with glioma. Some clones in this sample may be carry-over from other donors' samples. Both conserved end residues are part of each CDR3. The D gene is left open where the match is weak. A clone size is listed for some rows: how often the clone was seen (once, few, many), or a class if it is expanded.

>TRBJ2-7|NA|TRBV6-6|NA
CASSRRDVYEQYF
TGTGCCAGCAGCCGGAGGGATGTCTACGAGCAGTACTTC
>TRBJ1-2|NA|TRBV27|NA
CASRQGLWATGYTF
TGTGCCAGCAGGCAGGGACTCTGGGCCACTGGCTACACCTTC
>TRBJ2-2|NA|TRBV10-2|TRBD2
CASSSGGYTGELFF
TGCGCCAGTTCTAGCGGGGGGTACACCGGGGAGCTGTTTTTT
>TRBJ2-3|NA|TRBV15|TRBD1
CATSLRQGGTDTQYF
TGTGCCACCAGCCTACGACAGGGGGGGACAGATACGCAGTATTTT
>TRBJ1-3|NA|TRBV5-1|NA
CASKRGQGEGNTIYF
TGCGCCAGCAAACGGGGGCAAGGCGAGGGAAACACCATATATTTT
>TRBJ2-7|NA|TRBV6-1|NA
CASSEVAGTEQYF
TGTGCCAGCAGTGAAGTGGCCGGGACCGAGCAGTACTTC
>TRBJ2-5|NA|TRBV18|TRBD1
CASSPPGQLQETQYF
TGTGCCAGCTCGCCCCCGGGACAGTTACAAGAGACCCAGTACTTC
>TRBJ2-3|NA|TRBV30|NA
CAWSPSPRDTQYF
TGTGCCTGGAGTCCTAGCCCCAGAGATACGCAGTATTTT
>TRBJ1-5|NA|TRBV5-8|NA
CASSQFGPNQPQHF
TGTGCCAGCAGTCAATTCGGGCCCAATCAGCCCCAGCATTTT
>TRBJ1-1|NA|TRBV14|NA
CASSLLTDRTEAFF
TGTGCCAGCAGCCTATTGACAGATCGGACTGAAGCTTTCTTT
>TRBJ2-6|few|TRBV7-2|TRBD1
CASSLFPRTGAGANVLTF
TGTGCCAGCAGCTTATTCCCCCGGACAGGGGCTGGGGCCAACGTCCTGACTTTC
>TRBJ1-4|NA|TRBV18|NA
CASSQLGNEKLFF
TGTGCCAGCTCCCAGCTGGGTAATGAAAAACTGTTTTTT
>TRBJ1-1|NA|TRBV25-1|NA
CASSATTNPDTEAFF
TGTGCCAGCAGTGCCACCACCAACCCTGACACTGAAGCTTTCTTT
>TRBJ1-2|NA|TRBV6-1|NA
CASSDGRPHYGYTF
TGTGCCAGCAGTGACGGCAGGCCTCACTATGGCTACACCTTC
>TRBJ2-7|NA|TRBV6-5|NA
CASSPPYGVEQYF
TGTGCCAGCAGCCCCCCTTACGGGGTCGAGCAGTACTTC
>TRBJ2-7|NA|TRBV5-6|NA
CASSFSYEQYF
TGTGCCAGCAGCTTCTCCTACGAGCAGTACTTC
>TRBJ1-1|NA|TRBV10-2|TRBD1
CASSVLTGGFGAEAFF
TGCGCCAGCAGTGTTTTAACAGGGGGCTTTGGCGCTGAAGCTTTCTTT
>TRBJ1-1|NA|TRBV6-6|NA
CASSHGSVGGTEAFF
TGTGCCAGCAGCCACGGCAGTGTGGGGGGAACTGAAGCTTTCTTT
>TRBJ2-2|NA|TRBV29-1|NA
CSATTARDGELFF
TGCAGCGCCACCACAGCGCGGGACGGGGAGCTGTTTTTT
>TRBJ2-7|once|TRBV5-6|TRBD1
CASSPATGASYEQYF
TGTGCCAGCAGCCCCGCGACAGGGGCCTCCTACGAGCAGTACTTC
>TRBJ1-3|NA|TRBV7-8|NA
CASSYSGTQGNTIYF
TGTGCCAGCAGCTACTCCGGGACGCAGGGAAACACCATATATTTT
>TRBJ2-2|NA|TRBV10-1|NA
CASSESPGVNTGELFF
TGCGCCAGCAGTGAGTCGCCGGGGGTGAACACCGGGGAGCTGTTTTTT
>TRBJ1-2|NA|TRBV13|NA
CASSSVDGGEWESGYTF
TGTGCCAGCAGCTCAGTAGACGGGGGCGAATGGGAGTCGGGCTACACCTTC
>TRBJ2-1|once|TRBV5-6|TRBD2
CASSSLASDEQFF
TGTGCCAGCAGCTCACTAGCGAGCGATGAGCAGTTCTTC
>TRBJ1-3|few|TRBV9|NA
CASRGEGGNTIYF
TGTGCCAGCAGAGGGGAGGGCGGAAACACCATATATTTT
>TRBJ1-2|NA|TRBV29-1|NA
CSVEDAGGNYGYTF
TGCAGCGTTGAAGATGCTGGGGGAAACTATGGCTACACCTTC
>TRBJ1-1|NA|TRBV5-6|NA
CASSLRRTEAFF
TGTGCCAGCAGCTTAAGAAGGACTGAAGCTTTCTTT
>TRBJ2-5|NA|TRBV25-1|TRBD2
CASSAREAETQYF
TGTGCCAGCAGTGCGCGGGAGGCGGAGACCCAGTACTTC
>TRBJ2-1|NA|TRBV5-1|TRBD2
CASSLSGGLYNEQFF
TGCGCCAGCAGCCTAAGCGGGGGTCTCTACAATGAGCAGTTCTTC
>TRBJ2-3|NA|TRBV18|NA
CASSPARSTQYF
TGTGCCAGCTCACCGGCCAGGAGTACGCAGTATTTT
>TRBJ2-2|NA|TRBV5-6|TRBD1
CASSAQGATGELFF
TGTGCCAGCAGCGCACAGGGGGCCACCGGGGAGCTGTTTTTT
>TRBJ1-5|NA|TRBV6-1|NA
CASSTGLWQQPQHF
TGTGCCAGCAGCACCGGGCTTTGGCAACAGCCCCAGCATTTT
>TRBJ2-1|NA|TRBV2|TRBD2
CASRKGLAYNEQFF
TGTGCCAGCAGAAAAGGACTAGCTTACAATGAGCAGTTCTTC
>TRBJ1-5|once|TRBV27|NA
CASSPGGPSNQPQHF
TGTGCCAGCAGCCCGGGCGGTCCGAGCAATCAGCCCCAGCATTTT
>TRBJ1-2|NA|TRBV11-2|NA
CASARGRENYGYTF
TGTGCCAGCGCCCGCGGCAGGGAGAACTATGGCTACACCTTC
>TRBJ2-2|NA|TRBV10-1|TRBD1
CASRLDRLTGELFF
TGCGCCAGCAGATTGGACAGGCTCACCGGGGAGCTGTTTTTT
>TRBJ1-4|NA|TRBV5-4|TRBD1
CASSLGGQQNEKLFF
TGTGCCAGCAGCTTGGGGGGACAGCAAAATGAAAAACTGTTTTTT
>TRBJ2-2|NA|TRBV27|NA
CASSFRGVELFF
TGTGCCAGCAGTTTCCGGGGCGTGGAGCTGTTTTTT
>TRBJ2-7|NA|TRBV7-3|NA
CASSSEQDYEQYF
TGTGCCAGCAGCTCAGAACAGGACTACGAGCAGTACTTC
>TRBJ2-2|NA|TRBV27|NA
CASSFFPAPNTGELFF
TGTGCCAGCAGTTTTTTCCCAGCTCCGAACACCGGGGAGCTGTTTTTT
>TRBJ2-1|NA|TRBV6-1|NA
CASSEARTVSYNEQFF
TGTGCCAGCAGTGAAGCAAGGACTGTGTCCTACAATGAGCAGTTCTTC
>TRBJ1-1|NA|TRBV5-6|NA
CASSFLKSTEAFF
TGTGCCAGCAGCTTCCTGAAATCCACTGAAGCTTTCTTT
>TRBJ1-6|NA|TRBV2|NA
CASSVDQGRLNSPLHF
TGTGCCAGCAGTGTGGACCAGGGACGGCTCAATTCACCCCTCCACTTT
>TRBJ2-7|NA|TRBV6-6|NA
CASSPLPGTYEQYF
TGTGCCAGCAGTCCCCTACCAGGGACCTACGAGCAGTACTTC
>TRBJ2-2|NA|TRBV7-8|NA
CASSYGGGQANTGELFF
TGTGCCAGCAGCTATGGGGGCGGGCAGGCGAACACCGGGGAGCTGTTTTTT
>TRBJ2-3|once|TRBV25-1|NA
CASSEAWHRDTDTQYF
TGTGCCAGCAGTGAGGCGTGGCACAGGGACACAGATACGCAGTATTTT
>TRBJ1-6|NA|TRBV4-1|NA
CASSQAPYRDNSPLHF
TGCGCCAGCAGCCAAGCCCCCTATCGGGATAATTCACCCCTCCACTTT
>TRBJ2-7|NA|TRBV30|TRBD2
CAWMGIGGGNYEQYF
TGTGCCTGGATGGGGATCGGCGGGGGGAACTACGAGCAGTACTTC
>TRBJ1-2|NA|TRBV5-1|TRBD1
CASSLVSRQGYGYTF
TGCGCCAGCAGCTTGGTTAGCCGACAGGGCTATGGCTACACCTTC
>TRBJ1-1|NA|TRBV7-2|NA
CASSLVRGAEVLVF
TGTGCCAGCAGCTTAGTTCGGGGGGCGGAGGTCCTGGTCTTT
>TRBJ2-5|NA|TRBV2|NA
CASSEQGKGETQYF
TGTGCCAGCAGTGAGCAGGGGAAAGGAGAGACCCAGTACTTC
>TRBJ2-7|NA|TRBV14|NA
CASSQGLTLEQYF
TGTGCCAGCAGCCAGGGACTTACCCTGGAGCAGTACTTC
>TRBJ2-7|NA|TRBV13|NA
CASSFGAYEQYF
TGTGCCAGCAGCTTCGGGGCCTACGAGCAGTACTTC